The entry below describes one TCR beta chain. Profiling relied on immunoSEQ multiplex PCR, and the TCRdb table lists in-frame clones only, not all of them. Of about 87,000 clones in the sample, roughly 80% were seen once. This entry is derived from a study of blood T cell repertoires in COVID-19. Looked up from germline, CDR1 is KGHSH and CDR2 is LQKENI. The CDR3 is made up of 16 amino acids. V dropped 4 bases and J dropped 5; count of bases not matched to a gene: 7. The chain couples TRBV18 to TRBJ2-3; TRBD1 matches at 12 bases. The TCR comes from a woman of 80 years or more with active or convalescent COVID-19. Sequenced input: peripheral blood. As DNA, the CDR3 is TGTGCCAGCTCACTAACCGGGACAGGGGGCTTAGATACGCAGTATTTT. As protein: CASSLTGTGGLDTQYF.